This T cell receptor beta chain was identified in a study of blood T cell repertoires in COVID-19 (dated by TCRdb to 2020 to 2022). As for the study more broadly: ImmuneRACE Cohort 3 recovered participants were defined by two consecutive negative NP/OP PCR tests, healthcare professional clearance, or symptom resolution. Samples from collaborators originated in the United States, Italy and Spain and spanned both the acute and convalescent phases of COVID-19. The material from the prospective study consisted of cDNA or gDNA derived from T cells, B-cell-depleted T cells, or PBMCs. The dataset comprised deeply sampled blood TCRbeta repertoires from subjects exposed to, actively infected with, or recovered from COVID-19. The repertoires were released in a freely available public database intended as a resource for research on the immune response to SARS-CoV-2. The samples were drawn from two sources: the first 160 participants of the ongoing ImmuneRACE study, and 1,000 to 1,500 subjects contributed by 6 global collaborators. Nearly every sample came with metadata listing a de-identified subject ID, COVID-19 status, age in years and sex. HLA class I and class II types, where available, came from metadata supplied by the sample provider rather than from assay-based typing. What the authors observed across the whole study: The amount of clinical and demographic metadata varied by source and participant and was provided uncurated.

Participants in the prospective study were enrolled through a virtual design, were aged roughly 18 to 100 years, and lived in some 24 United States geographic areas. In the prospective study, cohorts were assigned on the basis of participant-reported clinical history obtained from a screening survey and a study questionnaire. In the prospective study, mobile phlebotomists collected whole blood, serum and a nasopharyngeal or oropharyngeal swab from each participant. Additional blood draws and questionnaires over an approximately 2-month period could optionally be provided by prospective study participants. Blood samples from the prospective study were shipped frozen or at room temperature prior to DNA extraction. TCRbeta CDR3 regions were amplified from genomic DNA using the immunoSEQ Assay, a bias-controlled multiplex PCR. The published analysis was carried out like this. The number of nucleated cells in each sample was estimated by amplification of reference gene primers within the assay. To quantify the absolute abundance of each unique TCRbeta CDR3 rearrangement, sequence reads were collapsed and filtered. For each sample, productive Simpson clonality was calculated as the square root of Simpson's diversity index across productive rearrangements. Held by TCRdb, this immuneACCESS table contains in-frame sequences only and omits some clones. Under half of the omission traces to an unresolved V gene where checked; the cause of the rest is unknown. Clone size and V and J calls were adopted from that table, with D and trimming inferred from the DNA. The sample table shows approximately 200,000 clones, and roughly 91% are seen once. Clones ranked in the top ten supply 5.5% to 8.5% of the sample.

This clone was observed a few times. Its antigen specificity is not known. Its ends do not fully match the called genes, so a read error is possible. The clonotype comes from a man aged 25-40 years in a cohort exposed to, infected with or recovered from COVID-19 (not recorded which). Sequenced sample: PBMCs or T cells enriched from blood (not recorded which).

This receptor has the CDR3 CASSQKSRGYTGELFF. The nucleotide sequence reads as follows: TGTGCTAGCAGTCAAAAAAGTAGGGGATACACCGGGGAGCTGTTTTTT. The V and J genes are TRBV7-7 and TRBJ2-2; possibly the D gene is TRBD1, per 5 matching bases. As encoded in the germline V gene (reference sequence), CDR1 is SSHAT while CDR2 is FNYEAQ. The CDR3 measures 16 amino acids from cysteine to phenylalanine. Kept here is only the CDR3 DNA, which spans 48 bases and is read in frame from base 1.